A single sample gave rise to the 6 T cell receptor beta chains below, sequenced in a study of cytotoxic CD8 clonotypes in ibrutinib-treated CLL. The data were produced by immunoSEQ multiplex PCR, yet TCRdb's version contains in-frame clones alone and is incomplete. The sample carries over 100,000 clones, 70% to 90% recorded once. Sequencing used PBMCs, obtained after 24 months of ibrutinib treatment. Receptor source: a human donor with chronic lymphocytic leukemia.

The chain links TRBV6-1 to TRBJ2-7, with D perhaps TRBD1 or TRBD2 (5 bases each). This CDR3 contains 13 residues. Per germline, CDR1 MNHNS and CDR2 SASEGT. V was trimmed by 1 base and J by 5 bases, leaving 9 bases between them. Here the CDR3 reads CASSEVWGNEQYF. The CDR3 coding sequence is TGTGCCAGCAGTGAAGTCTGGGGGAACGAGCAGTACTTC.

This chain joins TRBV28 and TRBJ1-2; unclear D gene. CDR3 length: 10 amino acids. In germline, CDR1 is MDHEN, CDR2 SYDVKM. Trimming removed 7 bases from V and 3 bases from J, with 3 bases in between. The CDR3 coding sequence is TGTGCCAGCAACTACTATGGCTACACCTTC. Residues: CASNYYGYTF.

This chain joins TRBV11-2 and TRBJ2-1; TRBD2 matches at 11 bases. The CDR3 is 16 amino acids. V was pared by 5 bases and J by 7 bases, with 10 bases of the junction left unmatched. Germline V gene data show CDR1 as SGHAT and CDR2 as FQNNGV. The CDR3 DNA reads TGTGCCAGCAGCCGACCGGGGGCTAGCGGGAGGAATGAGCAGTTCTTC. Protein product: CASSRPGASGRNEQFF.

The rearrangement uses TRBV7-2 and TRBJ2-3; no firm D call. Per the germline V gene, CDR1 is SGHTA and CDR2 is FQGNSA. This CDR3 comprises 12 residues. V gave up 5 bases and J gave up 2 bases, with 5 bases separating them. CDR3 region: CASSGYTDTQYF. In DNA, the CDR3 is TGTGCCAGCAGCGGGTACACAGATACGCAGTATTTT.

The chain couples TRBV28 to TRBJ2-6, with unresolved D. Germline V gene sequence: CDR1 MDHEN, CDR2 SYDVKM. Trimming left V 3 bases short and J 2 bases short, with 8 bases between. CDR3 length: 15 amino acids. This CDR3 reads CASSFESTGANVLTF. The CDR3 DNA reads TGTGCCAGCAGTTTCGAAAGTACTGGGGCCAACGTCCTGACTTTC.

The gene calls are TRBV6-1 and TRBJ2-3; D call uncertain. Germline V gives CDR1 MNHNS, CDR2 SASEGT. The V and J ends lost 1 base and 5 bases respectively, with 10 bases between them. The CDR3 consists of 14 residues. Here the CDR3 reads CASSEVWYVDTQYF. CDR3 DNA: TGTGCCAGCAGTGAAGTGTGGTATGTAGATACGCAGTATTTT.